This passage covers 29 T cell receptor beta chains from one sample sequenced in a study of low-dose radiotherapy and immunotherapy resistance in tumors (dated by TCRdb to between 2021 and 2022). This specimen's time point label, interpreted: after trial treatment. The meaning of the sample's treatment or condition label: LDRT plus nivolumab, ipilimumab, low-dose cyclophosphamide and aspirin (RACIN trial). TCRdb records Illumina HiSeq 2500 as the sequencer. First-strand cDNA was synthesized using Superscript III and a set of TRAV- and TRBV-specific primers, so that both TCRalpha and TCRbeta chains were covered. A roughly 20-cycle PCR with Phusion amplified the TCRs, pairing a constant-region primer with the adapter that was attached to the V primers. Through fastp at Q25 and MiXCR, TCRdb rebuilt clones from the public reads, retaining in-frame beta chains. Rows merge per CDR3 protein into single entries with the most common DNA and genes. In all, the sample holds approximately 100,000 distinct CDR3 sequences, and about 20% of those were seen once. The ten largest clonotypes hold 4.1% of the sample.

The input for sequencing was PBMCs, taken after low-dose radiotherapy plus immunotherapy. All receptors come from a male donor with prostate cancer.

In the case of this clonotype: This may stem from a read error, because a much larger clone lies one nucleotide away. This chain links TRBV30 with TRBJ1-4; D is uncertain. CDR1 and CDR2 from the germline V gene are GTSNPN and SVGIG (reference sequence). Trimming cost V 8 bases and J 5 bases, with 18 bases left between them. This CDR3 comprises 14 residues. The CDR3, as DNA: TGTGCCCGGACCCTCCGGGAAACCAATGAAAAACTGTTTTTT. Its protein product is CARTLRETNEKLFF.

This clonotype came up a few times. The V call is TRBV20-1, the J call TRBJ2-3, with 16 nucleotides matching TRBD2. V lost 5 bases, J lost 12 bases, and 2 bases stayed unmatched. CDR1 is DFQATT, CDR2 SNEGSKA, per germline (reference sequence). The CDR3 loop spans 12 amino acids. CDR3 sequence reads: CSAGTSGGVQYF. Here the CDR3 DNA reads TGCAGTGCTGGGACTAGCGGGGGGGTACAGTATTTT.

Ten or more counts support this clonotype. J is TRBJ2-5 and V is TRBV19; TRBD2 is a possible D gene (6 bases). This CDR3 is 14 amino acids long. The ends were cut back, 4 bases at V and 2 bases at J, with 11 bases in the middle. Germline lookup yields CDR1 LNHDA and CDR2 SQIVND (reference sequence). CDR3 DNA sequence: TGTGCCAGTAGTAGAAATGGGGGGCAAGAGACCCAGTACTTC. This encodes CASSRNGGQETQYF. The full variable domain, completed using reference TRBV19 and TRBJ2-5, is DGGITQSPKYLFRKEGQNVTLSCEQNLNHDAMYWYRQDPGQGLRLIYYSQIVNDFQKGDIAEGYSVSREKKESFPLTVTSAQKNPTAFYLCASSRNGGQETQYFGPGTRLLVL.

This clonotype was picked up many times. This chain links TRBV4-2 with TRBJ2-1, with unresolved D. The CDR3 runs to 14 residues. Looked up from germline, CDR1 is LGHNA and CDR2 is YNFKEQ. Between the trimmed V and J ends, which lost 0 bases and 6 bases, there was a span of 9 bases. The CDR3: CASSQESLGNEQFF. The CDR3 DNA reads TGTGCCAGCAGCCAAGAGAGTCTAGGCAATGAGCAGTTCTTC.

This clonotype was seen ten or more times. The chain has TRBV20-1 and TRBJ2-5; either TRBD1 or TRBD2 may fit D (5 bases each). V lost 5 bases and J lost 3, with 19 bases in between. The V gene's germline CDR1 is DFQATT and CDR2 SNEGSKA (reference sequence). This CDR3 comprises 15 residues. The CDR3 loop reads CSAYFSSWGKETQYF. The CDR3 DNA reads TGCAGTGCTTATTTCAGCTCTTGGGGGAAAGAGACCCAGTACTTC.

V is TRBV7-2 and J is TRBJ2-7; 8 nucleotides match TRBD1. V dropped 3 bases and J dropped 1; count of bases not matched to a gene: 5. Germline V gene sequence: CDR1 SGHTA, CDR2 FQGNSA. This CDR3 is built from 15 residues. The CDR3 is CASSFSGTGSYEQYF. The CDR3 bases are TGTGCCAGCAGCTTCTCCGGGACAGGATCCTACGAGCAGTACTTC.

This clonotype has just one count. With a much larger clone just one base away, this may be a read error. The chain uses TRBV7-9 and TRBJ2-5; the D is unclear. The CDR3 has 14 residues. Per germline, CDR1 SEHNR and CDR2 FQNEAQ (reference sequence). The DNA for the CDR3 is TGTGTCAGCAGCTTAATGCCCTCTCAAGAGACCCAGTACTTC. Translating it yields CVSSLMPSQETQYF.

The sample holds one count of this clonotype. The likely explanation is a read error, given a far larger clone one base away. The CDR3 end shows no conserved phenylalanine or tryptophan, and so a read error is likely. This chain links TRBV6-5 with TRBJ1-1; tentative D call: TRBD1 (6 bases). CDR1 MNHEY and CDR2 SVGAGI come from the germline V gene. Trimming removed 7 bases from V and 2 bases from J, with 14 bases in between. The CDR3 loop spans 14 amino acids. CDR3 residues: CASTKGGSNTEAFS. Written as DNA, the CDR3 is TGTGCCAGCACCAAAGGGGGGTCAAACACTGAAGCTTTCTCT.

The sample holds many counts of this clonotype. The chain combines TRBV18 with TRBJ2-5; D call uncertain. The CDR3 spans 13 residues. V was shortened by 5 bases and J by 1 base, with 8 bases between the two germline ends. From germline, CDR1 is KGHSH and CDR2 LQKENI. For the CDR3, the DNA is TGTGCCAGCTCATTTGTGACCCAAGAGACCCAGTACTTC. Protein product: CASSFVTQETQYF. Variable domain in full (rest from reference TRBV18 and TRBJ2-5): NAGVMQNPRHLVRRRGQEARLRCSPMKGHSHVYWYRQLPEEGLKFMVYLQKENIIDESGMPKERFSAEFPKEGPSILRIQQVVRGDSAAYFCASSFVTQETQYFGPGTRLLVL.

This clonotype was detected many times. The chain joins TRBV15 to TRBJ2-7; 8 positions agree with TRBD1. V was pared by 5 bases and J by 9 bases, with 9 bases of the junction left unmatched. Looked up from germline, CDR1 is LNHNV and CDR2 is YYDKDF (reference sequence). The CDR3 loop spans 13 amino acids. The CDR3 region is CATSGTGPRGQYF. CDR3 coding DNA: TGTGCCACCAGCGGGACAGGCCCTCGTGGGCAGTACTTC.

This clonotype appeared many times. The chain recombines TRBV11-1 with TRBJ2-1, with D perhaps given as TRBD1 or TRBD2 (5 bases each). CDR3 length: 18 residues. The V end was cut by 5 bases, the J end by 6 bases, with 26 bases between. Germline V gene data show CDR1 as SGHAT and CDR2 as FQDESV (reference sequence). This CDR3 is CASSNYLPGTGGGNEQFF. The CDR3 DNA reads TGTGCCAGCAGCAACTATCTCCCCGGCACAGGCGGAGGCAATGAGCAGTTCTTC.

This clonotype occurred many times. This chain connects TRBV20-1 to TRBJ2-3; D is unresolved. This CDR3 is 13 amino acids long. Germline V lookup: CDR1 DFQATT, CDR2 SNEGSKA (reference sequence). The CDR3: CSPTESSTDTQYF. The CDR3 bases are TGCTCCCCGACCGAGTCGAGCACAGATACGCAGTATTTT.

This clonotype has at least ten counts. The CDR3 reads CSARDSGPRRNGELFF. CDR3 nucleotides: TGCAGTGCTAGAGATTCGGGCCCCCGCCGGAACGGGGAGCTGTTTTTT. This chain joins TRBV20-1 and TRBJ2-2; no clear D. CDR1 DFQATT and CDR2 SNEGSKA come from the germline V gene (reference sequence). The CDR3 covers 16 residues. V was trimmed by 0 bases and J by 7 bases, leaving 18 bases between them.

This clonotype was recorded many times. The chain links TRBV2 to TRBJ2-2, with 11 bases fitting TRBD2. This CDR3 has 17 amino acids. Germline loops: CDR1 SNHLY, CDR2 FYNNEI. Germline trimming cut 7 bases from V and 3 bases from J; bases unmatched to any gene: 10. Here the CDR3 reads CASKRLAGMWDTGELFF. CDR3 DNA: TGTGCCAGCAAGAGACTAGCGGGAATGTGGGACACCGGGGAGCTGTTTTTT.

This clonotype was detected ten times or more. The rearrangement uses TRBV12-3 or TRBV12-4 and TRBJ1-1; 7 positions match TRBD1. With V trimmed by 10 bases and J by 1 base, 6 bases remained unmatched. The CDR3 consists of 13 residues. The CDR3 is CATERQGNTEAFF. CDR3 coding DNA: TGTGCCACCGAACGACAGGGGAACACTGAAGCTTTCTTT.

The chain joins TRBV6-6 to TRBJ2-7, with 7 bases lining up with TRBD2. Germline trimming cut 5 bases from V and 4 bases from J; bases unmatched to any gene: 11. The CDR3 covers 15 residues. The germline V gene has CDR1 MNHNY and CDR2 SVGAGI (reference sequence). CDR3 sequence (DNA): TGTGCCAGCAGTCAACAGCGGGGAGCGGGTTACGAGCAGTACTTC. This sequence encodes CASSQQRGAGYEQYF.

This clonotype was detected a few times. V is TRBV6-1 and J is TRBJ2-1; 8 bases match TRBD1. This CDR3 is 15 amino acids long. Germline CDR1 is MNHNS and CDR2 is SASEGT. V lost 7 bases and J lost 9; bases outside the gene matches: 14. The CDR3 DNA reads TGTGCCAGCACCGAAGACAGGGGAGGTCATACTGAGCAGTTCTTC. Translated, it gives CASTEDRGGHTEQFF.

This clonotype was found many times. The rearrangement joins TRBV7-2 to TRBJ2-3; unclear D gene. CDR1 and CDR2 (germline): SGHTA, FQGNSA. V lost 5 bases and J 8 bases, leaving 17 bases between the germline ends. CDR3 length: 14 residues. The CDR3 sequence: CASSLATPATTQYF. CDR3 nucleotide sequence: TGTGCCAGCAGCCTCGCGACTCCCGCCACTACGCAGTATTTT. The full variable domain, in which reference TRBV7-2 and TRBJ2-3 provide the parts outside the CDR3, is GAGVSQSPSNKVTEKGKDVELRCDPISGHTALYWYRQSLGQGLEFLIYFQGNSAPDKSGLPSDRFSAERTGGSVSTLTIQRTQQEDSAVYLCASSLATPATTQYFGPGTRLTVL.

In its sample, this clonotype was seen many times. This sequence joins TRBV28 and TRBJ2-3; 9 positions agree with TRBD2. Trimming cost V 5 bases and J 0 bases; bases outside gene matches: 6. This CDR3 has 16 residues. CDR1 MDHEN and CDR2 SYDVKM come from the germline V gene. The CDR3 coding sequence is TGTGCCAGCAGTACCAGCGGGGGGTCTAGCACAGATACGCAGTATTTT. This gives the protein CASSTSGGSSTDTQYF.

The V and J genes are TRBV5-1 and TRBJ2-1; perhaps D is TRBD1 or TRBD2 (5 bases each). The V and J ends lost 4 bases and 7 bases respectively, with 12 bases between them. CDR1 SGHRS and CDR2 YFSETQ come from the germline V gene. This CDR3 is built from 13 residues. The CDR3 region is CASSAPGRNEQFF. The CDR3 DNA sequence: TGCGCCAGCAGCGCCCCGGGACGGAATGAGCAGTTCTTC.

This clonotype was observed many times. This chain uses TRBV7-8 with TRBJ1-3; possible D gene TRBD1, 6 bases. The CDR3 length is 16 residues. Germline CDR1 is SGHVS and CDR2 is FQNEAQ. The V end was cut by 8 bases, the J end by 6 bases, with 23 bases between. DNA of the CDR3: TGTGCCAGCCTCCCCATGGTGGGCAGGGGAGAAAACACCATATATTTT. This translates into CASLPMVGRGENTIYF.

This clonotype was seen only a few times. This is likely an artifact of a read error, given a far larger clone one base away. The chain employs TRBV5-1 and TRBJ2-5, with 7 nucleotides matching TRBD1. The CDR3 is 14 amino acids. From germline, CDR1 is SGHRS and CDR2 YFSETQ. J was trimmed by 11 bases and V by 2 bases; bases with no gene match: 12. The CDR3 region is CASSFDRADNEQYF. The CDR3 DNA follows: TGCGCCAGCAGCTTTGACAGGGCCGACAATGAGCAGTACTTC.

This clonotype showed up many times. This rearrangement joins TRBV14 to TRBJ2-1, with D tentatively TRBD2 (6 bases). Deletions cut 3 bases from V and 3 bases from J, with 6 bases between. From germline, CDR1 is SGHDN and CDR2 FVKESK. This CDR3 contains 13 residues. This CDR3 is CASSHGGYNEQFF. CDR3 nucleotides: TGTGCCAGCAGCCACGGGGGCTACAATGAGCAGTTCTTC.

This clonotype has just a few counts. The chain carries TRBV3-1 and TRBJ2-1; TRBD2 aligns across 11 bases. The CDR3 is 19 residues long. V dropped 0 bases and J dropped 0; count of bases not matched to a gene: 7. Germline-derived CDR1 and CDR2 are LGHDT and YNNKEL (reference sequence). CDR3 sequence (DNA): TGTGCCAGCAGCCAAGACGGGTGGCTAGCGGGGGGCTCCTACAATGAGCAGTTCTTC. Translated, it gives CASSQDGWLAGGSYNEQFF.

This clonotype occurred many times. The chain uses TRBV20-1 and TRBJ1-3, with TRBD1 identical over 7 bases. The CDR3 is 14 residues long. The V gene end was trimmed by 5 bases and the J gene end by 0 bases; junction bases not matched to a gene: 4. The germline gives CDR1 DFQATT, CDR2 SNEGSKA (reference sequence). CDR3 sequence: CSAVPGGSGNTIYF. The CDR3 nucleotides are TGCAGTGCTGTACCAGGGGGCTCTGGAAACACCATATATTTT.

This clonotype was found many times. This chain joins TRBV5-6 and TRBJ2-6; D gene uncertain. The CDR3 extends over 15 amino acids. Per germline, CDR1 SGHDT and CDR2 YYEEEE. V gave up 3 bases and J gave up 2 bases, with 9 bases separating them. The CDR3 sequence is CASSSDLAGANVLTF. CDR3 bases: TGTGCCAGCAGCTCGGACCTGGCTGGGGCCAACGTCCTGACTTTC. The variable domain in full, completed from reference TRBV5-6 and TRBJ2-6, reads DAGVTQSPTHLIKTRGQQVTLRCSPKSGHDTVSWYQQALGQGPQFIFQYYEEEERQRGNFPDRFSGHQFPNYSSELNVNALLLGDSALYLCASSSDLAGANVLTFGAGSRLTVL.

The chain employs TRBV28 and TRBJ1-1, with D possibly matching TRBD1 (5 bases). CDR1 is MDHEN, CDR2 SYDVKM, per germline. Trimming removed 6 bases at V and 6 bases at J, with 20 bases between. The CDR3 extends over 15 amino acids. CDR3 sequence: CASSPFRTGDAEAFF. For the CDR3, the DNA is TGTGCCAGCAGCCCGTTCCGGACGGGGGATGCTGAAGCTTTCTTT.

J is TRBJ2-1 and V is TRBV7-2; 12 positions agree with TRBD2. The CDR3 is made up of 16 amino acids. The trim removed 5 bases at V and 5 bases at J, leaving 7 bases unmatched. Germline assignment: CDR1 SGHTA and CDR2 FQGNSA. In nucleotides, the CDR3 is TGTGCCAGCAGCCGATCTAGCGGGGGGGTTCACAATGAGCAGTTCTTC. Protein product: CASSRSSGGVHNEQFF.

This clonotype has a count of ten or more. The rearrangement links TRBV2 to TRBJ2-7; D ambiguous. The CDR3 contains 10 residues. Per the germline V gene, CDR1 is SNHLY and CDR2 is FYNNEI. V lost 6 bases, J lost 4 bases, and 4 bases lay in between. The CDR3 sequence: CASRGYEQYF. The CDR3 DNA reads TGTGCCAGCAGGGGGTACGAGCAGTACTTC.